A single sample gave rise to the 20 T cell receptor beta chains below, sequenced in a study of blood T cell repertoires in COVID-19. Some clones are missing from TCRdb's copy, which holds only in-frame ones; the method was immunoSEQ multiplex PCR. The table includes under 80,000 clones, about 80% detected once. Material: peripheral blood. The source is a human donor in a cohort sampled during active COVID-19.

This sequence joins TRBV21-1 and TRBJ2-7; TRBD1, as called in the table, went unchecked against the DNA. TRBV21-1 is a recognized pseudogene. The CDR3 consists of 21 residues. CDR3 residues: CASSTPLLDRGSGERLGEQYF. Here the CDR3 DNA reads TGTGCCAGCAGCACCCCCCTTTTAGACAGGGGGTCCGGGGAGCGGTTGGGGGAGCAGTACTTC.

This clone showed up just a few times. This CDR3 reads CASSQGQVATGELFF. DNA for the CDR3: TGCGCCAGCAGCCAAGGACAGGTGGCCACCGGGGAGCTGTTTTTT. The V call is TRBV5-1, the J call TRBJ2-2; TRBD1 agrees at 7 bases. The germline CDR1 and CDR2 sequences are SGHRS and YFSETQ. The CDR3 has 15 amino acids. With V trimmed by 4 bases and J by 4 bases, 7 bases remained unmatched.

Concerning this clone itself: Relative to the germline gene, one junction end is altered; a read error may explain this. The rearrangement links TRBV28 to TRBJ2-7; TRBD1 might be the D (6 bases). The CDR3 has 18 amino acids. CDR1 and CDR2 from the germline V gene are MDHEN and SYDVKM. CDR3 in amino acids: CASSSLRETGTLVYVQYF. The CDR3, as DNA: TGTGCCAGCAGTTCCCTAAGGGAAACAGGGACCCTGGTCTACGTGCAGTACTTC.

This sequence joins TRBV10-1 and TRBJ2-7; D uncertain. Germline lookup yields CDR1 WNHNN and CDR2 SYGVQD (reference sequence). This CDR3 comprises 12 residues. The ends were cut back, 6 bases at V and 4 bases at J, with 10 bases in the middle. CDR3 coding DNA: TGCGCCAGCAGCTGCCGAGAATACGAGCAGTACTTC. Its protein is CASSCREYEQYF.

This clone was counted a single time. V gene TRBV6-5 combines with J gene TRBJ1-5; D not resolved. The germline V gene has CDR1 MNHEY and CDR2 SVGAGI. The CDR3 is made up of 16 amino acids. V was clipped by 4 bases and J by 2 bases, with 15 bases between them. The CDR3: CASSWGRETGNQPQHF. Here the CDR3 DNA reads TGTGCCAGCAGTTGGGGAAGGGAGACGGGCAATCAGCCCCAGCATTTT.

The gene calls are TRBV14 and TRBJ2-1; tentatively, D is TRBD2 (6 bases). The V end was cut by 2 bases, the J end by 2 bases, with 13 bases between. This CDR3 spans 16 amino acids. Germline V gene data show CDR1 as SGHDN and CDR2 as FVKESK. CDR3 nucleotide sequence: TGTGCCAGCAGCCAACTTCAGGGAGGTACCTACAATGAGCAGTTCTTC. Protein: CASSQLQGGTYNEQFF.

The chain is built from TRBV6-5 and TRBJ1-6; D is ambiguous. Germline values: CDR1 MNHEY, CDR2 SVGAGI. V was cut by 4 bases and J by 13 bases, with 17 bases left in between. The CDR3 covers 14 residues. CDR3 sequence (DNA): TGTGCCAGCAGTTTGGTGGCCCGAGAGAGGCCCCTCCACTTT. This encodes CASSLVARERPLHF.

The genes are TRBV28 and TRBJ1-2; D not resolved. The CDR3 is 12 residues long. In germline, CDR1 is MDHEN, CDR2 SYDVKM. The V and J ends lost 2 bases and 5 bases respectively, with 6 bases between them. The CDR3 spells CASSLRGYGYTF. CDR3 coding DNA: TGTGCCAGCAGTTTACGAGGTTATGGCTACACCTTC.

V is TRBV19 and J is TRBJ2-7; TRBD2 aligns across 13 bases. This CDR3 is 18 amino acids long. Germline CDR1 is LNHDA and CDR2 is SQIVND (reference sequence). The J segment lost 1 base and the V segment lost 3 bases, leaving 9 bases of the junction unmatched. The CDR3: CASSIRLAGGGISYEQYF. As DNA, the CDR3 is TGTGCCAGTAGTATCCGACTAGCGGGAGGAGGTATATCCTACGAGCAGTACTTC.

This clone was seen once. V and J are TRBV19 and TRBJ2-7, with 9 bases aligning to TRBD1. The CDR3 loop spans 13 amino acids. J lost 6 bases, V lost 5 bases, and 5 bases had no gene match. Germline assignment: CDR1 LNHDA and CDR2 SQIVND (reference sequence). The CDR3 is CASSRDRVSEQYF. CDR3 DNA sequence: TGTGCCAGTAGTCGGGACAGGGTAAGCGAGCAGTACTTC.

This chain links TRBV5-4 with TRBJ1-3; D ambiguous. The CDR3 covers 15 residues. Germline-derived CDR1 and CDR2 are SGHNT and YYREEE (reference sequence). V was clipped by 4 bases and J by 0 bases, with 11 bases between them. In nucleotides, the CDR3 is TGTGCCAGCAGCCTGTTTGGCAGCTCTGGAAACACCATATATTTT. Translated, it gives CASSLFGSSGNTIYF.

The chain recombines TRBV4-3 with TRBJ2-7, with a tentative D call TRBD2 (6 bases). CDR1 LGHNA and CDR2 YSLEER come from the germline V gene. The CDR3 length is 14 residues. V lost 1 base and J lost 4, with 11 bases in between. This CDR3 is CASSQGGLGYEQYF. The CDR3 nucleotides read TGCGCCAGCAGCCAAGGGGGACTTGGGTACGAGCAGTACTTC.

V usage is TRBV27 and J usage is TRBJ2-3; TRBD1 agrees at 8 bases. Germline V gene sequence: CDR1 MNHEY, CDR2 SMNVEV (reference sequence). J gave up 4 bases and V 9 bases, and 3 bases lay outside the gene matches. The CDR3 runs 12 residues. CDR3 sequence: CASGQGPDTQYF. The CDR3 DNA follows: TGTGCCAGTGGACAGGGCCCAGATACGCAGTATTTT.

The chain carries TRBV9 and TRBJ1-2; maybe TRBD1 (5 bases). CDR1 and CDR2 from the germline V gene are SGDLS and YYNGEE. With 2 bases removed from V and 4 bases from J, the gap between germline ends came to 18 bases. The CDR3 is 16 residues long. The CDR3 reads CASSVNLGEGGYGYTF. The CDR3 DNA follows: TGTGCCAGCAGCGTCAACCTGGGGGAGGGAGGCTATGGCTACACCTTC.

The rearrangement links TRBV9 to TRBJ2-7, with a tentative D call TRBD1 (6 bases). Germline CDR1 reads SGDLS; CDR2 reads YYNGEE. There are 15 residues in the CDR3. Trimming took 3 bases from V and 3 from J, leaving 16 bases between them. Here the CDR3 DNA reads TGTGCCAGCAGCGAGGGGGATCATACTAGCTACGAGCAGTACTTC. This encodes CASSEGDHTSYEQYF.

The V call is TRBV18, the J call TRBJ2-7; no clear D gene. The CDR3 length is 12 residues. Germline CDR1 reads KGHSH; CDR2 reads LQKENI. The V gene lost 6 bases and the J gene lost 0 bases, with 6 bases spanning the gap. DNA of the CDR3: TGTGCCAGCTCTGGTAGCTCCTACGAGCAGTACTTC. Residues: CASSGSSYEQYF.

DNA for the CDR3: TGTGCCAGCAGCCCCGGGACAACTTGGAGTATTGGCTACACCTTC. Translation: CASSPGTTWSIGYTF. The chain links TRBV14 to TRBJ1-2; D may be TRBD1 (6 bases). CDR1 SGHDN and CDR2 FVKESK come from the germline V gene. V was cut by 4 bases and J by 7 bases, with 19 bases left in between. This CDR3 has 15 amino acids.

The chain combines TRBV5-6 with TRBJ2-1; unclear D gene. The CDR3 contains 12 residues. The V end lost 0 bases, the J end lost 13 bases, and 11 bases lay between the germline ends. Per the germline V gene, CDR1 is SGHDT and CDR2 is YYEEEE. The CDR3 DNA follows: TGTGCCAGCAGCTTGGATGTCTCTCCCCAGTTCTTC. Protein sequence: CASSLDVSPQFF.

This clone was seen only once. The chain combines TRBV18 with TRBJ2-7, with TRBD2 as a possible D gene (5 bases). The CDR3 spans 14 residues. V was shortened by 0 bases and J by 7 bases, with 13 bases between the two germline ends. Germline CDR1 is KGHSH and CDR2 is LQKENI. The CDR3 coding sequence is TGTGCCAGCTCACCACCGCTTCCCACGGGGGAGCAGTACTTC. Translating it yields CASSPPLPTGEQYF.

This chain connects TRBV28 to TRBJ1-5; unclear D gene. Germline CDR1 MDHEN, CDR2 SYDVKM. This CDR3 comprises 15 residues. The V end was cut by 5 bases, the J end by 3 bases, with 14 bases between. CDR3 nucleotide sequence: TGTGCCAGCAGTGGAAAGCGCGGGTACAATCAGCCCCAGCATTTT. It codes for CASSGKRGYNQPQHF.